This is a list of T cell receptor beta chains from one sample in a study of T cell responses to AZD1222 COVID-19 vaccine. Libraries were prepared by immunoSEQ multiplex PCR; TCRdb keeps only in-frame clonotypes and omits some of them. This repertoire shows about 150,000 clones, over 85% found once; its top ten account for approximately 20%. Sequencing was performed on peripheral blood, taken on day 0 of AZD1222 vaccination. Receptors originate from an adult in good health. Both conserved end residues are part of each CDR3. A D gene is named only where the DNA matches it firmly. Some rows have no size entry. The others give once, few or many, or a class for an expanded clone.

>TRBV28|.|13|TRBJ1-1|.
TGTGCCACCCTCGGGACGGTGAACACTGAAGCTTTCTTT
CATLGTVNTEAFF
>TRBV5-1|.|16|TRBJ2-3|.
TGCGCCAGCAGCCGAGGCGGGGGCGCGGACAAAGATACGCAGTATTTT
CASSRGGGADKDTQYF
>TRBV7-8|once|15|TRBJ2-7|TRBD2
TGTGCCAGCAGCCGAGGACTAGCGGGCTCCTACGAGCAGTACTTC
CASSRGLAGSYEQYF
>TRBV29-1|.|12|TRBJ2-7|TRBD1
TGCAGCGGTAGACAGGGAGCCAACGAGCAGTACTTC
CSGRQGANEQYF
>TRBV19|.|12|TRBJ2-1|.
TGTGCCAGTAGTCGGTTGGTGGGTGAGCAGTTCTTC
CASSRLVGEQFF
>TRBV30|few|13|TRBJ1-3|TRBD1
TGTGCCGGGGACAGGCTGCTTGGAAACACCATATATTTT
CAGDRLLGNTIYF
>TRBV19|.|16|TRBJ1-5|.
TGTGCCAGTAGTTGGACGGCGGACAGTAGGAATCAGCCCCAGCATTTT
CASSWTADSRNQPQHF
>TRBV5-1|.|12|TRBJ2-5|.
TGCGCCAGCAGCTTCGAGTCGGAGACCCAGTACTTC
CASSFESETQYF
>TRBV7-3|.|16|TRBJ2-5|.
TGTGCCAGCAGCTTAATGGGGGCAGGTGGTTCCGAGACCCAGTACTTC
CASSLMGAGGSETQYF
>TRBV28|.|14|TRBJ1-4|TRBD1
TGTGCCAGCAGTTCCGGGACAGTAAATGAAAAACTGTTTTTT
CASSSGTVNEKLFF
>TRBV7-3|.|14|TRBJ1-1|TRBD1
TGTGCCAGCAGTTCTACAGGGGGGTGGACTGAAGCTTTCTTT
CASSSTGGWTEAFF
>TRBV27|.|12|TRBJ2-7|TRBD1
TGTGCCACCAGCGACAGGGACTACGAGCAGTACTTC
CATSDRDYEQYF
>TRBV29-1|once|16|TRBJ2-3|.
TGCAGCGTTGAAGATTCGGCGGGGTGGGACACAGATACGCAGTATTTT
CSVEDSAGWDTDTQYF
>TRBV5-6|.|15|TRBJ1-3|.
TGTGCCAGCAGCCAAGACGGGGGCCGTGGAAACACCATATATTTT
CASSQDGGRGNTIYF
>TRBV5-1|.|19|TRBJ2-3|TRBD2
TGCGCCAGCCAGGGTAATAGCGGGGGGCCCATCCCGAGCACAGATACGCAGTATTTT
CASQGNSGGPIPSTDTQYF
>TRBV7-8|once|18|TRBJ2-1|TRBD2
TGTGCCAGCAGCCCGATGAACCTGGGACTAGCGGGACTCAATGAGCAGTTCTTC
CASSPMNLGLAGLNEQFF